Presented here are 10 T cell receptor beta chains from one specimen sequenced in a study of T cells in Graves' hyperthyroidism and ophthalmopathy (dated by TCRdb to the late 2010s). The receptor library was made with multiplex PCR. These reads were obtained on an Illumina HiSeq 2000. Amplification of TCR beta CDR3 regions was carried out from RNA transcripts. A first-round RT-PCR of the TCR CDR3 used the HTBI primer set with the Qiagen OneStep RT-PCR kit. The public reads were reanalyzed by TCRdb: fastp trimming at Q25, MiXCR alignment, in-frame beta chains only. Every CDR3 protein is listed once, alongside the most common genes and DNA of its rows. This sample gives 450,000 to 650,000 distinct CDR3 sequences in total; roughly 20% of them show up just once. The ten largest clonotypes hold less than 30% of the sample. The sequencing input was blood. The receptors were sampled from a man younger than 35 with Graves' hyperthyroidism.

J is TRBJ2-2 and V is TRBV6-1; 8 bases line up with TRBD1. With 8 bases clipped from V and 7 bases from J, the junction kept 6 bases outside the gene matches. From germline, CDR1 is MNHNS and CDR2 SASEGT. There are 13 residues in the CDR3. The CDR3 loop is CASRDRLLGELFF. CDR3 nucleotides: TGTGCCAGCCGGGACAGGCTACTCGGGGAGCTGTTTTTT.

This clonotype was counted ten times or more. V gene TRBV30 combines with J gene TRBJ1-1; possible D gene TRBD1, 5 bases. Trimming pared 2 bases from V and 9 bases from J, leaving 19 bases between. Per germline, CDR1 GTSNPN and CDR2 SVGIG (reference sequence). The CDR3 runs to 14 residues. The CDR3 reads CAWSHGGDASKAFF. CDR3 bases: TGTGCCTGGAGTCATGGGGGAGACGCGTCAAAAGCTTTCTTT.

This clonotype was detected ten times or more. This chain uses TRBV29-1 with TRBJ2-5; D possibly uses TRBD1 or TRBD2 (5 bases each). This CDR3 spans 13 amino acids. Germline lookup yields CDR1 SQVTM and CDR2 ANQGSEA. Trimming left V 2 bases short and J 4 bases short, with 11 bases between. For the CDR3, the DNA is TGCAGCGTTGAAAGGGGACGACGAGAGACCCAGTACTTC. This translates into CSVERGRRETQYF.

This clonotype was recorded at least ten times. The chain links TRBV2 to TRBJ1-3; 7 bases are a match to TRBD1. V lost 6 bases, J lost 0 bases, and 11 bases stayed unmatched. CDR3 length: 17 residues. Germline CDR1 and CDR2: SNHLY and FYNNEI. The CDR3 coding sequence is TGTGCCAGCAGAGCCAGGACAGGCTTCAGCTCTGGAAACACCATATATTTT. Translation gives CASRARTGFSSGNTIYF.

This clonotype was picked up many times. The chain joins TRBV6-1 to TRBJ2-5; 8 bases line up with TRBD2. This CDR3 has 16 residues. Germline CDR1 MNHNS, CDR2 SASEGT. V was pared by 5 bases and J by 4 bases, with 12 bases of the junction left unmatched. The DNA for the CDR3 is TGTGCCAGCAGTCCCCCAACTAGCGGAGGGGCAGAGACCCAGTACTTC. Residues: CASSPPTSGGAETQYF.

The chain links TRBV28 to TRBJ1-6; a possible D gene is TRBD1 (5 bases). Germline V CDR1 and CDR2: MDHEN, SYDVKM. The CDR3 loop spans 17 amino acids. The V end was cut by 5 bases, the J end by 9 bases, with 23 bases between. CDR3 residues: CASSPLFRQYGRSPLHF. The CDR3 nucleotides are TGTGCCAGCAGTCCCCTATTTCGACAGTACGGTCGTTCACCCCTCCACTTT.

J is TRBJ2-6 and V is TRBV29-1; D may be TRBD1 (5 bases). CDR1 and CDR2 from the germline V gene are SQVTM and ANQGSEA. The CDR3 length is 15 residues. V dropped 6 bases and J dropped 4 bases, with 16 bases sitting between them. CDR3 amino acids: CSVYQGSAGANVLTF. The CDR3 coding sequence is TGCAGCGTCTACCAGGGTTCTGCCGGGGCCAACGTCCTGACTTTC.

This clonotype was counted ten times or more. V and J are TRBV5-1 and TRBJ2-7; the D is unclear. Germline V gene lookup returns CDR1 SGHRS and CDR2 YFSETQ. CDR3 length: 14 residues. Deletions cut 4 bases from V and 0 bases from J, with 11 bases between. The CDR3 region is CASSPPDSSYEQYF. As DNA, the CDR3 is TGCGCCAGCAGCCCACCGGATAGCTCCTACGAGCAGTACTTC.

About this clonotype itself: A much larger clone lies a single base off, so this may be a read error. The CDR3 does not close with the conserved phenylalanine or tryptophan, likely indicating a read error. V and J are TRBV12-3 or TRBV12-4 and TRBJ1-5, with D possibly TRBD1 on 5 matching bases. The CDR3 sequence is 14 residues long. Trimming pared 1 base from V and 5 bases from J, leaving 9 bases between. The CDR3 region has the DNA TGTGCCAGCAGTTTAGAGGGGTTGGATCAGCCCCAGCATTCT. Amino acids: CASSLEGLDQPQHS.

The gene calls are TRBV10-3 and TRBJ2-3; the match to TRBD2 covers 11 bases. V shed 6 bases, J shed 5 bases, and the junction held 4 bases outside the gene matches. The CDR3 sequence is 14 residues long. CDR1 ENHRY and CDR2 SYGVKD come from the germline V gene. In DNA form, the CDR3 reads TGTGCCATCAGAACTAGCGGGGGTGGAGATACGCAGTATTTT. It translates to CAIRTSGGGDTQYF.